The entry below describes one T cell receptor (beta chain). As yet, its antigen is unknown. Looked up from germline, CDR1 is GTSNPN and CDR2 is SVGIG (reference sequence). Trimming shortened V by 1 base and J by 5 bases, and 6 bases separated the two germline ends. The CDR3 totals 13 residues. The treatment is: 15 to 20 received Ad26.COV2.S at low or high dose, single or two shots; about 5 received placebo; per-sample allocation not given. Specimens were obtained on day 63 following the first vaccine or placebo injection. This sample is drawn from a study of Ad26.COV2.S vaccination and SARS-CoV-2 variants. Study background: Enrollment placed the donor in the COV1001 Ad26.COV2.S trial arm. In the study, Ad26.COV2.S was injected intramuscularly once, or twice 56 days apart. The study's findings and limits: There was a possibility that the TCR breadth and depth analyses underestimated total T cell responses. Breadth, reportedly substantial, characterized the spike-specific CD8+ and CD4+ T cell responses after vaccination.

Assay: immunoSEQ multiplex PCR; the TCRdb copy retains only in-frame clones and omits some. The sample lists about 480,000 clones, around 88% occurring once. V and J are TRBV30 and TRBJ1-6; D gene uncertain. The TCR comes from a person aged 18-60 years who received the Ad26.COV2.S COVID-19 vaccine or a placebo. The sample here was peripheral blood, taken in a trial of Ad26.COV2.S vaccine versus placebo. The CDR3 here is CAWSGQHNSPLHF. The CDR3 nucleotides are TGTGCCTGGAGTGGCCAGCATAATTCACCCCTCCACTTT. The full variable domain, rest sourced from reference TRBV30 and TRBJ1-6, is SQTIHQWPATLVQPVGSPLSLECTVEGTSNPNLYWYRQAAGRGLQLLFYSVGIGQISSEVPQNLSASRPQDRQFILSSKKLLLSDSGFYLCAWSGQHNSPLHFGNGTRLTVT.